These 18 T cell receptor beta chains share one sample of origin, sequenced in a study of graft-versus-host responses after intestinal transplantation (TCRdb year 2021). Libraries came from the immunoSEQ multiplex PCR assay. The source is immuneACCESS, and TCRdb retained only in-frame sequences with V and J called. Part of the clones is not carried over; for the studies checked, unresolved V genes explain less than half of this, and the remainder is unexplained. In all, the sample holds tens of thousands of clones, and around 90% of those were seen once. The ten largest clones capture roughly 2.6% of the sample. The time point label on this specimen signifies: cells obtained before transplantation from donor or recipient. Their antigen targets remain unknown. Source: unstimulated CD8+ T cells sorted from spleen or lymph node cells, taken before intestinal transplant. Receptors were obtained from a human donor who received an intestinal transplant.

The genes are TRBV9 and TRBJ1-5; TRBD1 might be the D (6 bases). The CDR3 consists of 17 residues. V was shortened by 2 bases and J by 3 bases, with 18 bases between the two germline ends. The germline gives CDR1 SGDLS, CDR2 YYNGEE. CDR3 nucleotide sequence: TGTGCCAGCAGCGTCCCAAGGGGGGAGGGAAACAATCAGCCCCAGCATTTT. Its protein is CASSVPRGEGNNQPQHF.

The chain has TRBV6-6 and TRBJ2-5, with D unclear. V lost 6 bases and J lost 5, with 10 bases in between. This CDR3 comprises 12 residues. Germline V CDR1 and CDR2: MNHNY, SVGAGI (reference sequence). CDR3 sequence (DNA): TGTGCCAGCAGCCAGGTCTTTGAGACCCAGTACTTC. As protein: CASSQVFETQYF.

This sequence joins TRBV28 and TRBJ2-3, with 13 nucleotides matching TRBD2. Looked up from germline, CDR1 is MDHEN and CDR2 is SYDVKM. The CDR3 loop spans 20 amino acids. After removal of 2 bases from V and 2 bases from J, the junction contained 13 bases not matched to a gene. The CDR3 here is CASSLRTSGSQGGLTDTQYF. DNA of the CDR3: TGTGCCAGCAGTTTAAGGACTAGCGGGAGTCAAGGCGGTCTCACAGATACGCAGTATTTT.

The chain uses TRBV27 and TRBJ1-1; no reliable D call. V lost 2 bases to trimming and J lost 4 bases, with 17 bases between them. The CDR3 is 16 amino acids. CDR1 is MNHEY and CDR2 is SMNVEV in the germline V gene (reference sequence). CDR3 DNA: TGTGCCAGCAGTTTAATAGGAACTTTCACGGGCACTGAAGCTTTCTTT. This codes for CASSLIGTFTGTEAFF.

The chain uses TRBV19 and TRBJ2-7; D perhaps matches TRBD2 (6 bases). Germline V CDR1 and CDR2: LNHDA, SQIVND (reference sequence). This CDR3 spans 14 amino acids. V was trimmed by 5 bases and J by 4 bases, leaving 15 bases between them. CDR3 bases: TGTGCCAGTAGTGCCAGGGACTTTTTATACGAGCAGTACTTC. It yields the protein CASSARDFLYEQYF.

This chain joins TRBV7-2 and TRBJ2-2, with TRBD2 identical over 11 bases. J was trimmed by 7 bases and V by 3 bases; bases with no gene match: 4. CDR3 length equals 15 residues. Germline V gene data show CDR1 as SGHTA and CDR2 as FQGNSA. The CDR3 DNA follows: TGTGCCAGCAGCTTTAGCGGGGGGGCCGACGGGGAGCTGTTTTTT. It translates to CASSFSGGADGELFF.

This clone came up once. The V gene is TRBV2, the J gene TRBJ2-7; 9 positions match TRBD2. The J segment lost 2 bases and the V segment lost 2 bases, leaving 10 bases of the junction unmatched. The germline V gene encodes CDR1 SNHLY and CDR2 FYNNEI. The CDR3 is 17 amino acids. The CDR3 is CASSERLAGDPTYEQYF. CDR3 nucleotide sequence: TGTGCCAGCAGTGAAAGGTTAGCGGGGGACCCTACCTACGAGCAGTACTTC.

This chain uses TRBV28 with TRBJ1-2; 8 nucleotides line up with TRBD1. J gave up 6 bases and V 4 bases, and 4 bases lay outside the gene matches. The CDR3 consists of 13 residues. The germline CDR1 and CDR2 sequences are MDHEN and SYDVKM. CDR3 nucleotide sequence: TGTGCCAGCAGTTCCTACAGGGGGAATGGCTACACCTTC. Encoded protein: CASSSYRGNGYTF.

The chain joins TRBV13 to TRBJ1-1; maybe TRBD1 (5 bases). The CDR3 spans 14 residues. V gave up 0 bases and J gave up 2 bases, with 7 bases separating them. Germline values: CDR1 PRHDT, CDR2 FYEKMQ (reference sequence). CDR3 amino acids: CASSLGGTNTEAFF. For the CDR3, the DNA is TGTGCCAGCAGCTTAGGGGGGACTAACACTGAAGCTTTCTTT.

This clone was detected only once. The rearrangement links TRBV6-1 to TRBJ2-5; D uncertain. Germline loops: CDR1 MNHNS, CDR2 SASEGT. V was cut by 1 base and J by 3 bases, with 9 bases left in between. The CDR3 has 14 residues. CDR3: CASSEGVEEETQYF. DNA for the CDR3: TGTGCCAGCAGTGAAGGGGTTGAGGAAGAGACCCAGTACTTC.

The genes are TRBV4-1 and TRBJ2-5; TRBD2 agrees at 7 bases. The V gene end was trimmed by 0 bases and the J gene end by 0 bases; junction bases not matched to a gene: 4. Germline CDR1 reads MGHRA; CDR2 reads YSYEKL. The CDR3 has 16 residues. CDR3 protein: CASSQEYGGYQETQYF. CDR3 nucleotide sequence: TGCGCCAGCAGCCAAGAATACGGGGGGTACCAAGAGACCCAGTACTTC.

The chain carries TRBV28 and TRBJ2-2; TRBD1 aligns across 7 bases. The CDR3 contains 16 residues. Per germline, CDR1 MDHEN and CDR2 SYDVKM. V lost 3 bases, J lost 1 base, and 5 bases stayed unmatched. The CDR3 coding sequence is TGTGCCAGCAGTTTTCGTGACAGGGAGAACACCGGGGAGCTGTTTTTT. Protein sequence: CASSFRDRENTGELFF.

The chain carries TRBV29-1 and TRBJ2-1; 7 nucleotides match TRBD1. This CDR3 comprises 13 residues. V lost 4 bases, J lost 4 bases, and 4 bases stayed unmatched. Germline CDR1 and CDR2: SQVTM and ANQGSEA. The CDR3 coding sequence is TGCAGCGTTGGTCTGGGACAGTACAATGAGCAGTTCTTC. Amino acid sequence: CSVGLGQYNEQFF.

This chain connects TRBV7-8 to TRBJ1-1; 8 bases line up with TRBD1. The CDR3 length is 15 residues. V was clipped by 5 bases and J by 1 base; unmatched bases: 6. The germline V gene has CDR1 SGHVS and CDR2 FQNEAQ. CDR3 region: CASSQGDRPNTEAFF. The CDR3 nucleotides read TGTGCCAGCAGCCAAGGGGACAGGCCGAACACTGAAGCTTTCTTT. Full variable domain (outside the CDR3, taken from reference TRBV7-8 and TRBJ1-1): GAGVSQSPRYKVAKRGQDVALRCDPISGHVSLFWYQQALGQGPEFLTYFQNEAQLDKSGLPSDRFFAERPEGSVSTLKIQRTQQEDSAVYLCASSQGDRPNTEAFFGQGTRLTVV.

The chain couples TRBV5-6 to TRBJ2-7; 8 bases line up with TRBD1. The CDR3 spans 13 residues. Germline CDR1 and CDR2: SGHDT and YYEEEE. The ends lost 4 bases at V and 7 bases at J; junction bases unmatched: 7. The CDR3 bases are TGTGCCAGCAGCGTCCAGGGGGCTTGGGAGCAGTACTTC. It encodes CASSVQGAWEQYF.

The CDR3 loop is CASSPGTGLPYEQYF. The DNA for the CDR3 is TGTGCCAGCAGCCCCGGGACAGGACTGCCCTACGAGCAGTACTTC. The V gene is TRBV6-5, the J gene TRBJ2-7; 8 bases map to TRBD1. The CDR3 spans 15 residues. Germline CDR1 reads MNHEY; CDR2 reads SVGAGI. The V segment lost 6 bases and the J segment 2 bases; nucleotides outside the gene matches: 9.

The gene calls are TRBV4-1 and TRBJ2-3, with D possibly matching TRBD1 (6 bases). The CDR3 runs to 17 residues. Germline CDR1 MGHRA, CDR2 YSYEKL. Trimming cost V 1 base and J 2 bases, with 16 bases left between them. The CDR3 region is CASSQAPPGHTTDTQYF. The CDR3 DNA follows: TGCGCCAGCAGCCAAGCCCCTCCGGGACATACCACAGATACGCAGTATTTT.

The genes are TRBV7-8 and TRBJ1-2; weak D call: TRBD1 (6 bases). Germline CDR1 is SGHVS and CDR2 is FQNEAQ. This CDR3 comprises 18 residues. V lost 3 bases and J 8 bases, leaving 28 bases between the germline ends. The CDR3 DNA reads TGTGCCAGCAGCTTGGTCGGGAACAGGGCCCCCGTTGAGGGCGGCTACACCTTC. Encoded protein: CASSLVGNRAPVEGGYTF. Full variable domain (rest looked up from reference TRBV7-8 and TRBJ1-2): GAGVSQSPRYKVAKRGQDVALRCDPISGHVSLFWYQQALGQGPEFLTYFQNEAQLDKSGLPSDRFFAERPEGSVSTLKIQRTQQEDSAVYLCASSLVGNRAPVEGGYTFGSGTRLTVV.